What follows is one T cell receptor (beta chain) and its context. This sample was taken from a study of blood T cell repertoires in COVID-19. Study in general: Samples came from the United States, Italy and Spain, spanning acute and convalescent COVID-19.

Sequenced by immunoSEQ multiplex PCR; TCRdb stores in-frame clones only, minus some. The data contain fewer than 150,000 clones, about 85% of them seen just once; the ten biggest clones take up about 3%. Germline CDR1 and CDR2: SGDLS and YYNGEE. The V gene end was trimmed by 2 bases and the J gene end by 6 bases; junction bases not matched to a gene: 7. The CDR3 length is 15 residues. The sample taken for sequencing was peripheral blood. This receptor was identified in a man aged 35-49 years with acute or convalescent COVID-19. This chain connects TRBV9 to TRBJ2-1; 8 bases are a match to TRBD2. CDR3 sequence (DNA): TGTGCCAGCAGCGTTACCGGGACTAGGACCAATGAGCAGTTCTTC. Its translation is CASSVTGTRTNEQFF.